This TCR beta chain was profiled in a study of Graves' ophthalmopathy and Graves' hyperthyroidism. Findings of the study overall: A roughly 81% specificity and just under 90% sensitivity were achieved by a 13-signature model that separated ophthalmopathy from stable hyperthyroidism.

Clinical symptoms, serum thyroxine, TRAb, thyroid ultrasound and orbital computed tomography determined diagnosis. Per germline, CDR1 SNHLY and CDR2 FYNNEI. With 6 bases removed from V and 3 bases from J, the gap between germline ends came to 11 bases. The CDR3 covers 13 residues. In this sample, this clonotype turned up many times. Its specificity is not known. Amplification targeted the TCR beta CDR3 regions, with RNA transcripts as the source material. An opening RT-PCR round employed HTBI primers and preceded a second-round multiplex PCR. TCRdb redid the calling of the multiplex PCR reads with MiXCR, one entry per CDR3 protein. The table has 660,000 or so distinct CDR3 sequences, 35% to 45% seen once.

This chain connects TRBV2 to TRBJ1-2; D is perhaps TRBD1 (5 bases). The clonotype originates from an adult man with Graves' ophthalmopathy. Sequencing was done on a sample of peripheral blood. As DNA, the CDR3 is TGTGCCAGCAGAGACCCGGGGGACTATGGCTACACCTTC. Its protein is CASRDPGDYGYTF.